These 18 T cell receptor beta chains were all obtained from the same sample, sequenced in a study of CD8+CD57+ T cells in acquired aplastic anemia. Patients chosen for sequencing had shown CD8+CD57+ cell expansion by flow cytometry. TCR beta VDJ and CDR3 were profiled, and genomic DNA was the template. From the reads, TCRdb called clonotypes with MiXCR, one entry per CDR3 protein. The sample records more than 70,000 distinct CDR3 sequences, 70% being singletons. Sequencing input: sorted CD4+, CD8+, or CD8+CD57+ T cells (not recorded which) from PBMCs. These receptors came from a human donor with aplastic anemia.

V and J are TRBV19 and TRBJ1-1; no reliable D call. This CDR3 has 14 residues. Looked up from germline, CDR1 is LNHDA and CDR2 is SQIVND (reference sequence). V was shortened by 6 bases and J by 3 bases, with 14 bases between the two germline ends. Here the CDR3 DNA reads TGTGCCAGTAGCCTCCCCTGGGCGGACACTGAAGCTTTCTTT. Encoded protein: CASSLPWADTEAFF. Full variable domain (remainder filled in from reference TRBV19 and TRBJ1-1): DGGITQSPKYLFRKEGQNVTLSCEQNLNHDAMYWYRQDPGQGLRLIYYSQIVNDFQKGDIAEGYSVSREKKESFPLTVTSAQKNPTAFYLCASSLPWADTEAFFGQGTRLTVV.

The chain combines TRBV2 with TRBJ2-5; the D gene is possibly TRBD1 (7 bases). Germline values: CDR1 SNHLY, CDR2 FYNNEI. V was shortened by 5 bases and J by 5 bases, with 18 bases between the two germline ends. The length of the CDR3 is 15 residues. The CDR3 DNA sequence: TGTGCCAGCAGTTACACAGGGGAAGGAGGGGAGACCCAGTACTTC. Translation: CASSYTGEGGETQYF.

CDR3 sequence: CASSLTGTNTEAFF. CDR3 coding DNA: TGTGCCAGCAGTTTAACAGGTACAAACACTGAAGCTTTCTTT. V is TRBV25-1 and J is TRBJ1-1; TRBD1 might be the D (5 bases). The germline V gene has CDR1 MGHDK and CDR2 SYGVNS. V was cut by 5 bases and J by 2 bases, with 12 bases left in between. The CDR3 is made up of 14 amino acids.

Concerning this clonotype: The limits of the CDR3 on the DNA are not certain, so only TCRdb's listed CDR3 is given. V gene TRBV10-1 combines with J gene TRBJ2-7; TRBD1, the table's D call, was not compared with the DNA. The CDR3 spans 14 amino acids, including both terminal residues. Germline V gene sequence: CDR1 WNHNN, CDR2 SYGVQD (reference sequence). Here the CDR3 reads CICSAVGQVYEQYF.

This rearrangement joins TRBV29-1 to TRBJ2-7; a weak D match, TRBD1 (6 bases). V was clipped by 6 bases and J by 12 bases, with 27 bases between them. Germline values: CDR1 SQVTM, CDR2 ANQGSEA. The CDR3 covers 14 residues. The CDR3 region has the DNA TGCAGCGTGGGGCCAGGGGTCATCCAAGAGACCCGGTACTTC. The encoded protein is CSVGPGVIQETRYF.

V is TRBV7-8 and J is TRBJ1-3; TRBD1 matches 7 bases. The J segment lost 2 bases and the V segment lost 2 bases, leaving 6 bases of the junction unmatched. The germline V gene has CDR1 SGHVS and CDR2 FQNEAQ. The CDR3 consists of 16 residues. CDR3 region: CASSLPLTGTGNTIYF. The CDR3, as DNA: TGTGCCAGCAGCTTACCCCTGACAGGGACTGGAAACACCATATATTTT.

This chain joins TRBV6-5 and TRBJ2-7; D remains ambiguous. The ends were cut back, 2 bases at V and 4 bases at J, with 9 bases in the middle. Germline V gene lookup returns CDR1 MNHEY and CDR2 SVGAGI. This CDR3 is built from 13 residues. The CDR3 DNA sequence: TGTGCCAGCAGTTACGCGCTAGGGTACGAGCAGTACTTC. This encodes CASSYALGYEQYF.

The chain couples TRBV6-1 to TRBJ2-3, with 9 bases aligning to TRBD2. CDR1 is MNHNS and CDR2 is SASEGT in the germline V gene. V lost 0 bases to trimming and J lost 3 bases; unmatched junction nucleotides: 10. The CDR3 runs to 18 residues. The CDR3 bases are TGTGCCAGCAGTGAAGCGCTTGGACTAGCGCTGGAGACAGATACGCAGTATTTT. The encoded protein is CASSEALGLALETDTQYF.

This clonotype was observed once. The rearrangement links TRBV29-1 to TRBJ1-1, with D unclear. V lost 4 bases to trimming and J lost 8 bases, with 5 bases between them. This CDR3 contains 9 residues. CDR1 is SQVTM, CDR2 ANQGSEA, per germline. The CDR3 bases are TGCAGCGTTGGCTGGGAAGCTTTCTTT. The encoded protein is CSVGWEAFF. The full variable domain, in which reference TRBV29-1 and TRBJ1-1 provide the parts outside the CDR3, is SAVISQKPSRDICQRGTSLTIQCQVDSQVTMMFWYRQQPGQSLTLIATANQGSEATYESGFVIDKFPISRPNLTFSTLTVSNMSPEDSSIYLCSVGWEAFFGQGTRLTVV.

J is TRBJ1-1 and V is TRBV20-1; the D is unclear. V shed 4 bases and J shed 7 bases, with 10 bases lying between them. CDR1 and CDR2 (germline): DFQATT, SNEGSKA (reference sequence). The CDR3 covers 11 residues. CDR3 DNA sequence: TGCAGTGCTAATGATCTTCGTGAAGCTTTCTTT. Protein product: CSANDLREAFF.

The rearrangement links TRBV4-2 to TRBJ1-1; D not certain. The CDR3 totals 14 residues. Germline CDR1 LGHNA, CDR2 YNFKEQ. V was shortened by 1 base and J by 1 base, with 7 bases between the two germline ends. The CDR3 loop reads CASSQGHTNTEAFF. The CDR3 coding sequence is TGTGCCAGCAGCCAAGGACATACGAACACTGAAGCTTTCTTT.

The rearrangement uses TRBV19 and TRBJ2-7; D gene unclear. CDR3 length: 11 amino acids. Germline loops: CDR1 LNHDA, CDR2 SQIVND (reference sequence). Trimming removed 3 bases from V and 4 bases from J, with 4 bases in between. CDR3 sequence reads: CASSMGYEQYF. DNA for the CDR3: TGTGCCAGTAGTATGGGGTACGAGCAGTACTTC.

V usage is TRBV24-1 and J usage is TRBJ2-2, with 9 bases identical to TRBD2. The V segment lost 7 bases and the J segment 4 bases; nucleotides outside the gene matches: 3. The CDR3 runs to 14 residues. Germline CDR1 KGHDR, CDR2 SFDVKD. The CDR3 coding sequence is TGTGCCACCAGATCTAGCGGGACCACCGGGGAGCTGTTTTTT. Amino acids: CATRSSGTTGELFF.

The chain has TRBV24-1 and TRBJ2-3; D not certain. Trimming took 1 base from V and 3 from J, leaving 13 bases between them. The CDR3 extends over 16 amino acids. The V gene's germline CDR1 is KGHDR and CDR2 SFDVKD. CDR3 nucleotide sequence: TGTGCCACCAGTGATTTCACCCCCGGCAGGACAGATACGCAGTATTTT. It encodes CATSDFTPGRTDTQYF.

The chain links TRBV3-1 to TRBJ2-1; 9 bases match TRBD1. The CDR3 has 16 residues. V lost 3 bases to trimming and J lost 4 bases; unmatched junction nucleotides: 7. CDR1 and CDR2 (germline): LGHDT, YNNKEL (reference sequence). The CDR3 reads CASSHEDRGDYNEQFF. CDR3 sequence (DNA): TGTGCCAGCAGCCATGAAGACAGGGGGGATTACAATGAGCAGTTCTTC.

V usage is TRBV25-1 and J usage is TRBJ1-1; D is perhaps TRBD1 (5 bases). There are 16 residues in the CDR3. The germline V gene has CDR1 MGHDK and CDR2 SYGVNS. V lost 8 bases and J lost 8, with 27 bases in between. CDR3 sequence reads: CASHPPGRPKSTEAFF. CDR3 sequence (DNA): TGTGCCAGCCATCCTCCGGGACGCCCAAAAAGCACAGAAGCTTTCTTT.

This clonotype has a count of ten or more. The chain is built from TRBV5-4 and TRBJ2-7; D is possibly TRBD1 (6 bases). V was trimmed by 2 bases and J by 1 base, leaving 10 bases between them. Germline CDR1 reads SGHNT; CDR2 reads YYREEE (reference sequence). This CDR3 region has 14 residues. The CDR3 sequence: CASSFLTGSYEQYF. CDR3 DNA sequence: TGTGCCAGCAGCTTTTTGACAGGATCCTACGAGCAGTACTTC.

The CDR3 DNA follows: TGTGCCATCAGTGAAGAGTCACTCAATCAGCCCCAGCATTTT. This sequence encodes CAISEESLNQPQHF. The chain couples TRBV10-3 to TRBJ1-5; no clear D gene. The CDR3 contains 14 residues. V lost 3 bases, J lost 3 bases, and 9 bases lay in between. The V gene's germline CDR1 is ENHRY and CDR2 SYGVKD.